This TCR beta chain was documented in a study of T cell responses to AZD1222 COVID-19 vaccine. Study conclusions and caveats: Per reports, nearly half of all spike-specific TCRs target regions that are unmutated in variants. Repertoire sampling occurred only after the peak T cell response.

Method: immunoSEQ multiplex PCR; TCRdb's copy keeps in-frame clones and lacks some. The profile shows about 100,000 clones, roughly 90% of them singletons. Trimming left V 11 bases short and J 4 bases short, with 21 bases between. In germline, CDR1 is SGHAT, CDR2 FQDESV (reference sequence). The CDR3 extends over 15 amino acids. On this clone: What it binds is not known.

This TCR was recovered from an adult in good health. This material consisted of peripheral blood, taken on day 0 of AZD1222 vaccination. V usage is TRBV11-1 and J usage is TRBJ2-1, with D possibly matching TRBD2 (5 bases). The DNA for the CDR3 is TGTGCCTGCACCCAACGGACTTCGTATTACAATGAGCAGTTCTTC. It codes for CACTQRTSYYNEQFF.